A single count supports the clone carrying this T cell receptor (beta chain). Its antigen is not identified. This entry belongs to a study of CD8+CD57+ T cells in acquired aplastic anemia. Study information: DNA from sorted CD4+ and CD8+ cells averaged roughly 3.4 ug. Study-wide findings and caveats: Patients and controls had CD8+ Simpson's diversity values that were not significantly distinct. Patients and controls shared some 29 CD8+ CDR3 sequences, which appeared highly expressed in patients and within their immunodominant clones.

Genomic DNA, the template, was used for profiling of the TCR beta VDJ and CDR3. TCRdb reanalysed the reads using MiXCR and keeps one entry per CDR3 protein. Of around 200,000 distinct CDR3 sequences listed, 48% are singletons. Selection for sequencing was limited to patients who had shown CD8+CD57+ cell expansion by flow cytometry. Trimming shortened V by 4 bases and J by 0 bases, and 15 bases separated the two germline ends. The germline gives CDR1 SGHRS, CDR2 YFSETQ. The CDR3 consists of 16 residues. Sequenced sample: sorted CD4+, CD8+, or CD8+CD57+ T cells (not recorded which) from PBMCs. This clonotype was sampled from a human donor with aplastic anemia. The rearrangement joins TRBV5-1 to TRBJ2-3; tentatively, D is TRBD1 (6 bases). CDR3 amino acids: CASSPGQFSSTDTQYF. DNA for the CDR3: TGCGCCAGCAGCCCAGGACAGTTCTCTAGCACAGATACGCAGTATTTT.